This T cell receptor (beta chain) was observed in a study of T cell responses to AZD1222 COVID-19 vaccine. As for the study in general: Whether given at about 4 or about 12 weeks, second doses were pooled. Whole-study results and caveats: In a largely white British group with more females than males, clonal diversity was possibly underestimated. A rise in Spike-specific TCR breadth and depth followed two AZD1222 doses. None of the repertoires were sampled until the peak T cell response had passed.

Libraries were prepared by immunoSEQ multiplex PCR; TCRdb keeps only in-frame clonotypes and omits some of them. The sample contains about 120,000 clones, 92% of which appear only once. CDR3 size: 12 residues. The junction had 6 bases not matched to a gene; V was cut back by 8 bases and J by 3 bases. Per germline, CDR1 SQVTM and CDR2 ANQGSEA. In regard to this clone: Its antigen is unknown.

V and J are TRBV29-1 and TRBJ2-5; the match to TRBD1 covers 7 bases. This clonotype was obtained from an adult in good health. The starting material was peripheral blood, obtained on day 0 of AZD1222 vaccination. Here the CDR3 DNA reads TGCAGCACCGGGACAGAAAAAGAGACCCAGTACTTC. As protein: CSTGTEKETQYF.